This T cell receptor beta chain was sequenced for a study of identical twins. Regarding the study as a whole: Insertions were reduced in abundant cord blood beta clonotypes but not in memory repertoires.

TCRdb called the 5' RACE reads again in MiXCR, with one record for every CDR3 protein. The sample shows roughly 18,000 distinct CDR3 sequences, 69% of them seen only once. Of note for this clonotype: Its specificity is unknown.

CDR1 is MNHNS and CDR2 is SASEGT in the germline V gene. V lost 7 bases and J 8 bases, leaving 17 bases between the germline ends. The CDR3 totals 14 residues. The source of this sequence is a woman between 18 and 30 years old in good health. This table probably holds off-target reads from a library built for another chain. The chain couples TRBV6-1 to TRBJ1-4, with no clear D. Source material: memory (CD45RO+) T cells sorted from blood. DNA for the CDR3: TGTGCCAGCAAAAAGAACACTGGCGGGGAAAAACTGTTTTTT. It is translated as CASKKNTGGEKLFF.